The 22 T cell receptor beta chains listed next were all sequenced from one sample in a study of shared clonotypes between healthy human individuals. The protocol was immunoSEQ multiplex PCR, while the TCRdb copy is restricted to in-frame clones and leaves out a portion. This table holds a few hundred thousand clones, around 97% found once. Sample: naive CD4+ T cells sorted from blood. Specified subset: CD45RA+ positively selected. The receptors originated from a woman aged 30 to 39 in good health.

DNA of the CDR3: TGTGCCAGCAGCCCTCGAGCGGGAGGCACCTACAATGAGCAGTTCTTC. This encodes CASSPRAGGTYNEQFF. V usage is TRBV7-9 and J usage is TRBJ2-1, with 9 bases that match TRBD2. The CDR3 length is 16 residues. The J segment lost 2 bases and the V segment lost 5 bases, leaving 7 bases of the junction unmatched. Germline CDR1 is SEHNR and CDR2 is FQNEAQ (reference sequence).

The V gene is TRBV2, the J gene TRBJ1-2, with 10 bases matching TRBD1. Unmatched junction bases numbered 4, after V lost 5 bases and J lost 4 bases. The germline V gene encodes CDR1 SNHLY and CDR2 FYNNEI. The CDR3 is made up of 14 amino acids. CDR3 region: CASSWDRGGYGYTF. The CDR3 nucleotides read TGTGCCAGCAGTTGGGACAGGGGCGGCTATGGCTACACCTTC.

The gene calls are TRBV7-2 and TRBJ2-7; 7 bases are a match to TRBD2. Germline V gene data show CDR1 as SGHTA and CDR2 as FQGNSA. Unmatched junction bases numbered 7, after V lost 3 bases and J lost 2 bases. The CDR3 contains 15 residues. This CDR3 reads CASSLGLAETYEQYF. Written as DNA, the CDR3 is TGTGCCAGCAGCTTGGGTCTAGCGGAAACCTACGAGCAGTACTTC.

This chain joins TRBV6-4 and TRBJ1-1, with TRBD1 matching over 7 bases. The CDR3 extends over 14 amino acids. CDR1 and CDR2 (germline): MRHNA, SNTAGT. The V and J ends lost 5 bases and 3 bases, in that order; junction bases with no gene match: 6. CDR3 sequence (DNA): TGTGCCAGCAGTCCTCGAACAGGGGACACTGAAGCTTTCTTT. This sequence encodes CASSPRTGDTEAFF.

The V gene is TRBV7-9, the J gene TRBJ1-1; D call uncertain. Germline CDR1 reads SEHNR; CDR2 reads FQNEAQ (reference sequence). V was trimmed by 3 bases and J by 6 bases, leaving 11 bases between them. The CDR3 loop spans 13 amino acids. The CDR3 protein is CASSFSIGSEAFF. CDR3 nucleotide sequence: TGTGCCAGCAGCTTCTCAATAGGCTCTGAAGCTTTCTTT.

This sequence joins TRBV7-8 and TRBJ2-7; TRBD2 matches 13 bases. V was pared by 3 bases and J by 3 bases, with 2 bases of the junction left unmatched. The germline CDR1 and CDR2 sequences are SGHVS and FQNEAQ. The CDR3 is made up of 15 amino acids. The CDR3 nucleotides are TGTGCCAGCAGCTTGGGACTAGCGGGATACTACGAGCAGTACTTC. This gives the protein CASSLGLAGYYEQYF.

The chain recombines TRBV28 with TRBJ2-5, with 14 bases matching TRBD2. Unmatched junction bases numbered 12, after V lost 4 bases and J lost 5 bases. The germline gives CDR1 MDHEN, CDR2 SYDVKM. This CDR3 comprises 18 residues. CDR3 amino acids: CASSSLPGTSGSGETQYF. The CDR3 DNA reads TGTGCCAGCAGTTCCCTCCCTGGGACTAGCGGGAGCGGGGAGACCCAGTACTTC.

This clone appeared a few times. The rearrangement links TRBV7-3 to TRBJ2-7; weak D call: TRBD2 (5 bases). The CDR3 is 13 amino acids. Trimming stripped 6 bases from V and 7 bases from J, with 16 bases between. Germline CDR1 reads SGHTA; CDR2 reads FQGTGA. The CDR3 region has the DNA TGTGCCAGCAGTCGAGACGGGATAGGGGAGCAGTACTTC. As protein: CASSRDGIGEQYF. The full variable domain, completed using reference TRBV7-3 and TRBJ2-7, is GAGVSQTPSNKVTEKGKYVELRCDPISGHTALYWYRQSLGQGPEFLIYFQGTGAADDSGLPNDRFFAVRPEGSVSTLKIQRTERGDSAVYLCASSRDGIGEQYFGPGTRLTVT.

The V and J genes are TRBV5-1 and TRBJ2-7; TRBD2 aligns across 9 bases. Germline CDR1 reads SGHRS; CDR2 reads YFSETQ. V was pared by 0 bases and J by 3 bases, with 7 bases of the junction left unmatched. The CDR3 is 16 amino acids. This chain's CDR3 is CASSLAPSGALYEQYF. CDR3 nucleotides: TGCGCCAGCAGCTTGGCCCCTAGCGGGGCTCTCTACGAGCAGTACTTC.

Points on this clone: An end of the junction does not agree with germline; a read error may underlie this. The CDR3 DNA is TGCGCCAGCAGACGGACTAGCGGGCTGGGAGAGACCCAGCACTTC. It translates to CASRRTSGLGETQHF. The chain has TRBV4-1 and TRBJ2-5, with 11 positions matching TRBD2. The germline CDR1 and CDR2 sequences are MGHRA and YSYEKL. The CDR3 has 15 residues.

CDR3 DNA: TGTGCCAGCAGCCACGGGGAGACCCAGTACTTC. Amino acid sequence: CASSHGETQYF. The V call is TRBV7-9, the J call TRBJ2-5; D remains unclear. This CDR3 has 11 amino acids. V lost 5 bases and J lost 5, with 6 bases in between. Germline values: CDR1 SEHNR, CDR2 FQNEAQ (reference sequence). The full variable domain, rest sourced from reference TRBV7-9 and TRBJ2-5, is DTGVSQNPRHKITKRGQNVTFRCDPISEHNRLYWYRQTLGQGPEFLTYFQNEAQLEKSRLLSDRFSAERPKGSFSTLEIQRTEQGDSAMYLCASSHGETQYFGPGTRLLVL.

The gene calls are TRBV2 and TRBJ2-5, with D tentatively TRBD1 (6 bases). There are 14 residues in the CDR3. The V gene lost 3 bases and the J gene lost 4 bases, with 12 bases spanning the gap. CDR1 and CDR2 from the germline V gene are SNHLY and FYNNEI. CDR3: CASSDRTEVETQYF. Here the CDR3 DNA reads TGTGCCAGCAGTGACCGGACAGAAGTAGAGACCCAGTACTTC.

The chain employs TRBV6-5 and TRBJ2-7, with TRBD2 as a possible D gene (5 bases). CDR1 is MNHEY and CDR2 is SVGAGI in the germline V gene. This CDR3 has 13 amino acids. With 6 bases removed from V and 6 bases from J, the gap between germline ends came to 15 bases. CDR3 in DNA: TGTGCCAGCAGACCCGGGATCGGCGGCGAGCAGTACTTC. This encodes CASRPGIGGEQYF.

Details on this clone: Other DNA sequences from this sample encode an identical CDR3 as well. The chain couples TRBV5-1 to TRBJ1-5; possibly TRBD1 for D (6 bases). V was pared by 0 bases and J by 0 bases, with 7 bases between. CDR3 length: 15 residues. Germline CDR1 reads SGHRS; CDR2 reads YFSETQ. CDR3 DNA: TGCGCCAGCAGCTTGGGAGGGGGTAGCAATCAGCCCCAGCATTTT. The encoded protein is CASSLGGGSNQPQHF.

The CDR3 DNA reads TGTGCCAGCAGCGTTAGGCGGGAGGGTTCCTACAATGAGCAGTTCTTC. Encoded protein: CASSVRREGSYNEQFF. The chain joins TRBV9 to TRBJ2-1; 9 nucleotides match TRBD2. V shed 2 bases and J 1 base; nucleotides not matched to a gene: 4. This CDR3 contains 16 residues. The germline V gene encodes CDR1 SGDLS and CDR2 YYNGEE.

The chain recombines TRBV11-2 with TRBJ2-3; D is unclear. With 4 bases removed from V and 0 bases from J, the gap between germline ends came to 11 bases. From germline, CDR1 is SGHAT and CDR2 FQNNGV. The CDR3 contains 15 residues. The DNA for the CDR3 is TGTGCCAGCAGCTCCCCCGAGGAGAGCACAGATACGCAGTATTTT. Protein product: CASSSPEESTDTQYF.

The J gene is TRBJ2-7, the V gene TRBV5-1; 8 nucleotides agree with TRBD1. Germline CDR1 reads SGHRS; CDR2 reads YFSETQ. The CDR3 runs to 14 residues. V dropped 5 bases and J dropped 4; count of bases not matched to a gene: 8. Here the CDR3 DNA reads TGCGCCAGCAGTTCAATCGGGACAGGTTACGAGCAGTACTTC. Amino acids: CASSSIGTGYEQYF. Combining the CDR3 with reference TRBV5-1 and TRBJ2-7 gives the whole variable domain KAGVTQTPRYLIKTRGQQVTLSCSPISGHRSVSWYQQTPGQGLQFLFEYFSETQRNKGNFPGRFSGRQFSNSRSEMNVSTLELGDSALYLCASSSIGTGYEQYFGPGTRLTVT.

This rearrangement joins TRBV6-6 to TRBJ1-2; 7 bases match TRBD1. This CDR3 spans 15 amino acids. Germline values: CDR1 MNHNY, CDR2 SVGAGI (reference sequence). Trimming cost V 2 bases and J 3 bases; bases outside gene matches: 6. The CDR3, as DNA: TGTGCCAGCAGTTACGCAGCCGGGACAGACTATGGCTACACCTTC. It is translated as CASSYAAGTDYGYTF.

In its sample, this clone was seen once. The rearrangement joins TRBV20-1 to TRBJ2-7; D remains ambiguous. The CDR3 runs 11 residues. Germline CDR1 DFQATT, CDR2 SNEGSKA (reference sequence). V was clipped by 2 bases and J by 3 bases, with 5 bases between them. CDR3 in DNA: TGCAGTGCTAGAACCAACTACGAGCAGTACTTC. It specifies CSARTNYEQYF.

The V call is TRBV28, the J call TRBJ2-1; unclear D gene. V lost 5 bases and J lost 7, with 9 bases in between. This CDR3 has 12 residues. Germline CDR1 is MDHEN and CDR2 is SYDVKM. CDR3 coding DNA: TGTGCCAGCAGTCCCTTGTTGAATGAGCAGTTCTTC. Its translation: CASSPLLNEQFF.

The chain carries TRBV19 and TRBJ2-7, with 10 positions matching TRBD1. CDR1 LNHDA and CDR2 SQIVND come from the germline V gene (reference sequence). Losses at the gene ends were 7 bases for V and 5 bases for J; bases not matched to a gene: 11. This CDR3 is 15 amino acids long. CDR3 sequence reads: CASTLTGQGTHEQYF. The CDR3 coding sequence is TGTGCCAGTACCTTGACGGGACAGGGGACCCACGAGCAGTACTTC.

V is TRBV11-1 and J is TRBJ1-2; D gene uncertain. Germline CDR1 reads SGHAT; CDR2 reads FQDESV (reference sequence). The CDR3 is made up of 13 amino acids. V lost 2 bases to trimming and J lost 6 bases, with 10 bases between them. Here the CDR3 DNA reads TGTGCCAGCAGCTTAAGGGAGCTAGATGGCTACACCTTC. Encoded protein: CASSLRELDGYTF.